These 11 T cell receptor beta chains were all obtained from the same sample, sequenced in a study of metastatic and nonmetastatic thyroid tumors. MiXCR was used by TCRdb to re-call the PCR reads. The table lists fewer than 100,000 clones, just under 15% of them singletons, with 3.6% in the top ten. Prior to thyroid surgery, none of the patients had received any treatment. The sequenced sample was blood. These receptors were obtained from a female donor with papillary thyroid cancer or a benign thyroid nodule (not recorded which). Some clones in this sample may be carry-over from other donors' samples.

This clone was recorded at least ten times. The chain carries TRBV20-1 and TRBJ2-7; possibly TRBD1 or TRBD2 for D (5 bases each). V lost 5 bases and J lost 3, with 17 bases in between. The germline V gene encodes CDR1 DFQATT and CDR2 SNEGSKA (reference sequence). The CDR3 sequence is 14 residues long. The CDR3 spells CSAAGTPRSYEQYF. CDR3 in DNA: TGCAGTGCTGCCGGGACCCCGAGGAGCTACGAGCAGTACTTC.

This chain connects TRBV28 to TRBJ1-2; 8 bases map to TRBD1. The trim removed 3 bases at V and 9 bases at J, leaving 12 bases unmatched. Germline V CDR1 and CDR2: MDHEN, SYDVKM. The CDR3 consists of 15 residues. The CDR3 sequence is CASSLFGGQVNCYTF. DNA for the CDR3: TGTGCCAGCAGTTTGTTTGGGGGACAGGTGAACTGCTACACCTTC.

This clone was found many times. The J gene is TRBJ2-2, the V gene TRBV6-6; TRBD1 aligns across 7 bases. The CDR3 sequence is 19 residues long. Germline CDR1 and CDR2: MNHNY and SVGAGI (reference sequence). J lost 0 bases, V lost 4 bases, and 14 bases had no gene match. The CDR3 DNA reads TGTGCCAGCAGTTGGGGAAACCCCGGGACAGCCTCGAACACCGGGGAGCTGTTTTTT. Amino acids: CASSWGNPGTASNTGELFF.

Ten or more counts support this clone. The chain combines TRBV5-1 with TRBJ1-1; D is undetermined. V gave up 0 bases and J gave up 4 bases, with 16 bases separating them. This CDR3 region has 16 residues. The germline CDR1 and CDR2 sequences are SGHRS and YFSETQ. The CDR3 loop reads CASSLVTGGRGTEAFF. As DNA, the CDR3 is TGCGCCAGCAGCTTGGTTACGGGAGGGCGCGGCACTGAAGCTTTCTTT.

This clone was observed at least ten times. This chain connects TRBV28 to TRBJ2-7, with D uncertain. CDR1 and CDR2 from the germline V gene are MDHEN and SYDVKM. This CDR3 has 12 amino acids. Trimming cost V 1 base and J 5 bases, with 6 bases left between them. As DNA, the CDR3 is TGTGCCAGCAGTTTATCATGGCACGAGCAGTACTTC. As protein: CASSLSWHEQYF.

The chain carries TRBV3-1 and TRBJ1-2; the D is unclear. The CDR3 length is 13 residues. Trimming removed 2 bases at V and 1 base at J, with 5 bases between. The germline gives CDR1 LGHDT, CDR2 YNNKEL (reference sequence). The CDR3 bases are TGTGCCAGCAGCCAACATATTAACTATGGCTACACCTTC. This sequence encodes CASSQHINYGYTF.

This clone was counted a few times. This may be a read error, as it is one base from a much larger clone. The V call is TRBV9, the J call TRBJ1-4; the match to TRBD1 covers 8 bases. This CDR3 has 15 residues. Looked up from germline, CDR1 is SGDLS and CDR2 is YYNGEE. In nucleotides, the CDR3 is TGTGCCAGCAGCGCAGGACAGGGACGTACTGAAAAACCGTTTTTT. It yields the protein CASSAGQGRTEKPFF.

The table lists this clone with many counts. V gene TRBV6-1 combines with J gene TRBJ1-1; D is unclear. With 7 bases removed from V and 4 bases from J, the gap between germline ends came to 13 bases. CDR3 length equals 13 residues. From germline, CDR1 is MNHNS and CDR2 SASEGT. In DNA form, the CDR3 reads TGTGCCAGCACCTTGACCCTGGGCACTGAAGCTTTCTTT. Its translation: CASTLTLGTEAFF.

Regarding this clone: A read error may explain this, as a much larger clone is one base away. The sample carries other DNA sequences with the same CDR3. The chain is built from TRBV4-1 and TRBJ2-2, with TRBD1 matching over 8 bases. The CDR3 is made up of 15 amino acids. Germline V gives CDR1 MGHRA, CDR2 YSYEKL. CDR3 region: CASSHPRGRGGELFF. CDR3 DNA: TGCGCAAGCAGCCATCCCAGGGGGCGCGGCGGGGAGCTGTTTTTT.

This clone was seen many times. Other DNA sequences within the sample encode an identical CDR3. The rearrangement joins TRBV24-1 to TRBJ2-3; TRBD2 aligns across 13 bases. The V and J ends lost 10 bases and 5 bases, in that order; junction bases with no gene match: 8. Per the germline V gene, CDR1 is KGHDR and CDR2 is SFDVKD. The CDR3 sequence is 15 residues long. CDR3 protein: CATARLAGGGDTQYF. CDR3 DNA: TGTGCCACTGCCCGACTAGCGGGGGGAGGAGATACGCAGTATTTT.

Turning to this clone: A much larger clone sits a single nucleotide away, making a read error possible. CDR3 loop: CASKWTSGWEPYNEQFF. DNA of the CDR3: TGTGCCAGCAAATGGACTAGCGGGTGGGAACCCTACAATGAGCAGTTCTTC. The chain uses TRBV2 and TRBJ2-1; 11 bases align to TRBD2. CDR1 SNHLY and CDR2 FYNNEI come from the germline V gene. CDR3 length equals 17 residues. V lost 7 bases to trimming and J lost 2 bases; unmatched junction nucleotides: 10.